The clone carrying this T cell receptor (beta chain) was found a few times. These data belong to a study of spatial heterogeneity in lung cancer. Across the whole study: Alpha-chain sequences were consistently detected in smaller numbers than beta-chain sequences. Each unique TCR and UMI combination was seen more than ten times on average in raw reads.

Trimming left V 3 bases short and J 2 bases short, with 3 bases between. This CDR3 contains 12 residues. The V gene's germline CDR1 is LNHNV and CDR2 YYDKDF (reference sequence). The time point here: sample taken at primary tumor resection. The authors sequenced whole RNA from tumor, nontumor lung or frozen PBMC without sorting. Individual TCR cDNA molecules each bore their own unique molecular identifier. TCRdb re-analysed the 5' RACE reads in MiXCR, keeping a single row per CDR3 protein. In the table there are 39,000 or so distinct CDR3 sequences, roughly 8% of which are singletons. The TCR sequence derives from a male donor with early-stage non-small cell lung cancer. This chain joins TRBV15 and TRBJ2-3; the D is unclear. This specimen was PBMCs, taken at surgery. This CDR3 is CATSSLTDTQYF. The CDR3 coding sequence is TGTGCCACCAGCAGCCTCACAGATACGCAGTATTTT.